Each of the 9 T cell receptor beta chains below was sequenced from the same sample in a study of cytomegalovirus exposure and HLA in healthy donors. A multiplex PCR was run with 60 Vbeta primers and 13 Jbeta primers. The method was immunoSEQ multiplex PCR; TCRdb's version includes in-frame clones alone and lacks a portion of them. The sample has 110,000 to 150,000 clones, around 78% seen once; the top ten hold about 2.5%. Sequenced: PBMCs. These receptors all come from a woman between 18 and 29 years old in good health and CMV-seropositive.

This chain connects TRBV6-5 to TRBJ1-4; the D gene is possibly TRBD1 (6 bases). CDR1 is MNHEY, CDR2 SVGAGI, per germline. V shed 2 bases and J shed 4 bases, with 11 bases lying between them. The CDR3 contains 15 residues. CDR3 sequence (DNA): TGTGCCAGCAGTTACCAGGGGTGGGATAATGAAAAACTGTTTTTT. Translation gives CASSYQGWDNEKLFF.

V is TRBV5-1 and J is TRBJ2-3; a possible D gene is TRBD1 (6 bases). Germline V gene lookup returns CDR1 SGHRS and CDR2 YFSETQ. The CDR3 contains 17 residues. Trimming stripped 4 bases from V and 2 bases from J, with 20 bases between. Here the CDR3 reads CASSQFTGSLVTDTQYF. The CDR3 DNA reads TGCGCCAGCAGCCAATTTACAGGGTCCCTAGTCACAGATACGCAGTATTTT. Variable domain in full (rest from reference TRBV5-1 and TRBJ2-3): KAGVTQTPRYLIKTRGQQVTLSCSPISGHRSVSWYQQTPGQGLQFLFEYFSETQRNKGNFPGRFSGRQFSNSRSEMNVSTLELGDSALYLCASSQFTGSLVTDTQYFGPGTRLTVL.

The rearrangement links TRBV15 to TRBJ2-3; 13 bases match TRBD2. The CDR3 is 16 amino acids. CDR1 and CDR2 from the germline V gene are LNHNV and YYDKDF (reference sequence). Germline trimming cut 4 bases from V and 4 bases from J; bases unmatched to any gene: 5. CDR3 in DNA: TGTGCCACCAGCATTCTCACTAGCGGGGGGGCAGATACGCAGTATTTT. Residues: CATSILTSGGADTQYF.

The DNA for the CDR3 is TGTGCCAGCAGCCAAGACGGACTAGCGACCTTCTCTGGGGCCAACGTCCTGACTTTC. Its translation: CASSQDGLATFSGANVLTF. The chain employs TRBV14 and TRBJ2-6, with 9 bases that match TRBD2. Germline assignment: CDR1 SGHDN and CDR2 FVKESK. Trimming cost V 0 bases and J 0 bases; bases outside gene matches: 6. The CDR3 extends over 19 amino acids.

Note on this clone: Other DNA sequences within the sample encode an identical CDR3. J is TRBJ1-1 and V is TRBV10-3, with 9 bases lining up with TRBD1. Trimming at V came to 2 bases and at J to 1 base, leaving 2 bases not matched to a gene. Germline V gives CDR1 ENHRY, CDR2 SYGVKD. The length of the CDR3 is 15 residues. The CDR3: CAISEAGQGNTEAFF. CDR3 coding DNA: TGTGCCATCAGTGAGGCGGGACAGGGGAACACTGAAGCTTTCTTT.

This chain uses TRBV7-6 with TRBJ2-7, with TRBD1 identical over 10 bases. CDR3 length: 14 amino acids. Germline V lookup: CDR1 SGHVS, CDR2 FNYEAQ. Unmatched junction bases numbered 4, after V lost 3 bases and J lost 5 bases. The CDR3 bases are TGTGCCAGCAGCTTGGGACAGGGGTCCCACGAGCAGTACTTC. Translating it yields CASSLGQGSHEQYF.

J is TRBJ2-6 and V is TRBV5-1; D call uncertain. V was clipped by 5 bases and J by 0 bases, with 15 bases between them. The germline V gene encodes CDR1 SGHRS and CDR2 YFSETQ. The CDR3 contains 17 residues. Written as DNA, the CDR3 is TGCGCCAGCAGGGAACCGCCCGAGGTCTCTGGGGCCAACGTCCTGACTTTC. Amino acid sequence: CASREPPEVSGANVLTF.

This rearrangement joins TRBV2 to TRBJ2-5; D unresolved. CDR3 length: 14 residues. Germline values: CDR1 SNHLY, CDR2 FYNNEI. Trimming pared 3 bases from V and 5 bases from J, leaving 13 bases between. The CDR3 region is CASSDEAPPETQYF. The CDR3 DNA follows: TGTGCCAGCAGTGACGAGGCCCCTCCGGAGACCCAGTACTTC. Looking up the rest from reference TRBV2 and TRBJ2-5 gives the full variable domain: EPEVTQTPSHQVTQMGQEVILRCVPISNHLYFYWYRQILGQKVEFLVSFYNNEISEKSEIFDDQFSVERPDGSNFTLKIRSTKLEDSAMYFCASSDEAPPETQYFGPGTRLLVL.

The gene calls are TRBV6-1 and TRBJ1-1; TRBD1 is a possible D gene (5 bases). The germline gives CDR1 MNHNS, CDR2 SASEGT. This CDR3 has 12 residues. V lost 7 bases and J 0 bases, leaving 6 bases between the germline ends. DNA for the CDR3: TGTGCCAGCAACAGGATGAACACTGAAGCTTTCTTT. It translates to CASNRMNTEAFF.